These 29 T cell receptor beta chains share one sample of origin, sequenced in a study of blood T cells in healthy people across ages. Primers used in a second PCR of roughly 6 to 12 cycles were a sample-barcoded 5' primer and a J-beta primer mix. One entry per CDR3 protein, called by TCRdb with MiXCR from the 5' RACE reads. This table holds roughly 800,000 distinct CDR3 sequences, around 25% found once. This sample also appeared in a second study, on T cells of mothers and their children.

Source material: blood. The origin of the receptors is a boy aged 5-17 years in good health.

This clonotype was counted only a few times. The chain employs TRBV29-1 and TRBJ1-2; D gene uncertain. V was cut by 6 bases and J by 5 bases, with 19 bases left in between. Germline V CDR1 and CDR2: SQVTM, ANQGSEA. The CDR3 covers 14 residues. CDR3 sequence: CSVAQRVTAYGYTF. The CDR3 coding sequence is TGCAGCGTCGCCCAGAGGGTCACGGCGTATGGCTACACCTTC.

J is TRBJ2-3 and V is TRBV12-3 or TRBV12-4, with 8 bases lining up with TRBD1. V trimming: 0 bases; J trimming: 4 bases; junction bases outside the gene matches: 9. This CDR3 comprises 17 residues. This chain's CDR3 is CASSLAWTGRLADTQYF. The CDR3 nucleotides read TGTGCCAGCAGTTTAGCGTGGACAGGGAGGTTGGCAGATACGCAGTATTTT.

In its sample, this clonotype was seen a few times. This chain connects TRBV10-1 to TRBJ2-7; D is perhaps TRBD1 (5 bases). The CDR3 spans 14 residues. V lost 3 bases and J lost 3, with 12 bases in between. The germline CDR1 and CDR2 sequences are WNHNN and SYGVQD (reference sequence). This CDR3 is CASSDSDTYYEQYF. CDR3 nucleotides: TGCGCCAGCAGTGATTCGGACACTTACTACGAGCAGTACTTC.

This clonotype has a handful of counts. The rearrangement uses TRBV12-3 or TRBV12-4 and TRBJ2-2, with D maybe TRBD2 (5 bases). Trimming pared 6 bases from V and 5 bases from J, leaving 19 bases between. CDR3 length: 16 amino acids. As DNA, the CDR3 is TGTGCCAGCAGACCCCGAGGAGGTTGGAAAACCGGGGAGCTGTTTTTT. Protein sequence: CASRPRGGWKTGELFF.

V is TRBV2 and J is TRBJ2-7; TRBD2 might be the D (5 bases). V gave up 6 bases and J gave up 3 bases, with 15 bases separating them. The CDR3 covers 14 residues. CDR1 is SNHLY and CDR2 is FYNNEI in the germline V gene. The CDR3 DNA reads as TGTGCCAGCAGCCTTGGGGAGAAGGGCTACGAGCAGTACTTC. Amino acids: CASSLGEKGYEQYF.

The chain has TRBV28 and TRBJ2-7; D is possibly TRBD1 (6 bases). The CDR3 contains 16 residues. V lost 0 bases to trimming and J lost 2 bases, with 14 bases between them. The germline CDR1 and CDR2 sequences are MDHEN and SYDVKM. CDR3 in amino acids: CASSLWDTGNPYEQYF. Here the CDR3 DNA reads TGTGCCAGCAGTTTATGGGACACAGGGAACCCCTACGAGCAGTACTTC.

This clonotype has a handful of counts. The chain links TRBV20-1 to TRBJ1-4, with a tentative D call TRBD1 (6 bases). Trimming took off 6 bases at V and 8 bases at J, with 16 bases between the two ends. This CDR3 is 13 amino acids long. CDR1 is DFQATT, CDR2 SNEGSKA, per germline (reference sequence). The chain's CDR3 is CSARASRGEKLFF. The CDR3 DNA is TGCAGTGCCAGGGCCTCCAGGGGCGAAAAACTGTTTTTT.

A word on this clonotype: The DNA is omitted, as the CDR3 cannot be located on it reliably, and the CDR3 follows TCRdb's listing. The gene calls are TRBV5-6 and TRBJ2-2; the table gives TRBD1 as D, unverified against the DNA. The germline gives CDR1 SGHDT, CDR2 YYEEEE. The CDR3 adds up to 14 amino acids, both ends counted. CDR3 protein: CASSWGPGAGELFF.

This clonotype was seen more than once but under ten times. This chain uses TRBV6-7 with TRBJ2-1, with 11 bases fitting TRBD2. TRBV6-7 is an ORF for which the function is uncertain. The ends lost 4 bases at V and 7 bases at J; junction bases unmatched: 12. The CDR3 totals 17 residues. CDR3 sequence: CASSSLRTSGGVNEQFF. CDR3 sequence (DNA): TGTGCCAGCAGTTCCCTCCGAACTAGCGGGGGAGTAAATGAGCAGTTCTTC.

The chain couples TRBV28 to TRBJ2-5, with 14 bases fitting TRBD2. V gave up 6 bases and J gave up 2 bases; unmatched junction bases: 2. The CDR3 contains 15 residues. Germline CDR1 reads MDHEN; CDR2 reads SYDVKM. This CDR3 reads CASRWTSGGQETQYF. CDR3 in DNA: TGTGCCAGCAGGTGGACTAGCGGGGGGCAAGAGACCCAGTACTTC.

V and J are TRBV3-1 and TRBJ1-4; D is possibly TRBD1 (6 bases). Between the trimmed V and J ends, which lost 1 base and 8 bases, there was a span of 14 bases. Germline values: CDR1 LGHDT, CDR2 YNNKEL (reference sequence). There are 15 residues in the CDR3. The CDR3: CASSQGTGLREKLFF. In nucleotides, the CDR3 is TGTGCCAGCAGCCAAGGAACAGGGCTAAGGGAAAAACTGTTTTTT.

The V gene is TRBV10-2, the J gene TRBJ1-1, with D unresolved. The germline V gene encodes CDR1 WSHSY and CDR2 SAAADI. The CDR3 length is 15 residues. The germline V and J ends were trimmed by 10 bases and 0 bases, with 18 bases remaining between them. CDR3 DNA: TGCGCCACGATAAGGTCCGACGGGATGAACACTGAAGCTTTCTTT. Translated, it gives CATIRSDGMNTEAFF.

The V call is TRBV29-1, the J call TRBJ2-5; 7 bases align to TRBD2. CDR1 is SQVTM, CDR2 ANQGSEA, per germline. The trim removed 0 bases at V and 0 bases at J, leaving 4 bases unmatched. This CDR3 region has 15 residues. DNA of the CDR3: TGCAGCGTTGAAGACCAGCGGGGAAACCAAGAGACCCAGTACTTC. The encoded protein is CSVEDQRGNQETQYF.

Notes on this clonotype: One end of the junction varies from germline; a read error may be responsible. This chain joins TRBV5-6 and TRBJ2-5; no definite D call. The CDR3 contains 11 residues. The germline gives CDR1 SGHDT, CDR2 YYEEEE. The CDR3 DNA sequence: TGTGCCAGCAGCTTTAAGGCGAAGTGGTTCTTC. Translation: CASSFKAKWFF. The whole variable domain, remainder taken from reference TRBV5-6 and TRBJ2-5, is DAGVTQSPTHLIKTRGQQVTLRCSPKSGHDTVSWYQQALGQGPQFIFQYYEEEERQRGNFPDRFSGHQFPNYSSELNVNALLLGDSALYLCASSFKAKWFFGPGTRLLVL.

This clonotype was seen only a few times. The CDR3 DNA follows: TGTGCCAGCAGCTTACTGGGGCTAGCGGGGGTAAAGACCCAGTACTTC. It encodes CASSLLGLAGVKTQYF. This chain joins TRBV11-2 and TRBJ2-5; 10 nucleotides agree with TRBD2. The CDR3 totals 16 residues. Germline values: CDR1 SGHAT, CDR2 FQNNGV. The ends lost 2 bases at V and 6 bases at J; junction bases unmatched: 9.

This clonotype was counted between two and nine times. The rearrangement links TRBV5-6 to TRBJ2-5, with D perhaps TRBD1 (7 bases). The CDR3 consists of 15 residues. In germline, CDR1 is SGHDT, CDR2 YYEEEE. V lost 4 bases, J lost 3 bases, and 16 bases lay in between. CDR3 residues: CASSPPQGEEETQYF. The CDR3 coding sequence is TGTGCCAGCAGCCCGCCGCAGGGGGAGGAAGAGACCCAGTACTTC.

The V gene is TRBV28, the J gene TRBJ2-5; 12 bases agree with TRBD2. The DNA matches TRBJ2-1 better at its end, which makes the J call doubtful. The length of the CDR3 is 15 residues. The germline gives CDR1 MDHEN, CDR2 SYDVKM. The CDR3 sequence: CASLAGGLGYNEQFF. The CDR3 nucleotides are TGTGCCAGTCTAGCGGGGGGGCTAGGGTACAATGAGCAGTTCTTC.

This clonotype has a single count. The rearrangement uses TRBV10-3 and TRBJ1-1; D not resolved. In germline, CDR1 is ENHRY, CDR2 SYGVKD. Trimming cost V 0 bases and J 2 bases, with 10 bases left between them. The CDR3 length is 15 residues. CDR3 in amino acids: CAISESAGRNTEAFF. The CDR3 DNA follows: TGTGCCATCAGTGAGTCCGCCGGACGCAACACTGAAGCTTTCTTT.

This clonotype was seen a few times. The chain joins TRBV5-1 to TRBJ2-5; either TRBD1 or TRBD2 may supply D (6 bases each). Trimming left V 5 bases short and J 5 bases short, with 19 bases between. Germline-derived CDR1 and CDR2 are SGHRS and YFSETQ. The CDR3 is 15 amino acids. CDR3 amino acids: CASSPGLGGGETQYF. CDR3 in DNA: TGCGCCAGCAGTCCAGGCCTGGGGGGCGGGGAGACCCAGTACTTC.

Concerning this clonotype itself: At one end the junction does not follow the germline gene, possibly because of a read error. This sequence joins TRBV12-5 and TRBJ2-7, with D possibly being TRBD1 (5 bases). Per germline, CDR1 LGHNT and CDR2 FRNRAP. The CDR3 is made up of 16 amino acids. In DNA form, the CDR3 reads TGTGCTAGTGGTTTGGACTACAGGAAAGTCTCCTACGGGCAGTACTTC. As protein: CASGLDYRKVSYGQYF.

V usage is TRBV6-5 and J usage is TRBJ1-6; tentative D call: TRBD1 (5 bases). Germline V gene sequence: CDR1 MNHEY, CDR2 SVGAGI. The CDR3 is 13 amino acids. V shed 6 bases and J shed 6 bases, with 9 bases lying between them. The CDR3 DNA reads as TGTGCCAGCAGCCGGACATTTAATTCACCCCTCCACTTT. It specifies CASSRTFNSPLHF.

This clonotype occurred a few times. V usage is TRBV12-3 or TRBV12-4 and J usage is TRBJ2-1; D could derive from TRBD1 or TRBD2 (6 bases each). This CDR3 is 17 amino acids long. Trimming pared 4 bases from V and 8 bases from J, leaving 24 bases between. In nucleotides, the CDR3 is TGTGCCAGCAGTTCCCCTTATCGTCTACGTAGGGGGGATGAGCAGTTCTTC. It codes for CASSSPYRLRRGDEQFF.

V and J are TRBV6-2 or TRBV6-3 and TRBJ2-7; 10 bases are shared with TRBD1. V dropped 2 bases and J dropped 5; count of bases not matched to a gene: 12. The CDR3 is 17 amino acids. Germline V gene lookup returns CDR1 MNHEY and CDR2 SVGEGT. The CDR3 coding sequence is TGTGCCAGCAGTTACATCCCGGACAGGGGGGCAACCCACGAGCAGTACTTC. Protein product: CASSYIPDRGATHEQYF.

This clonotype turned up a few times. The chain has TRBV27 and TRBJ1-2, with TRBD1 as a possible D gene (5 bases). The germline gives CDR1 MNHEY, CDR2 SMNVEV (reference sequence). There are 13 residues in the CDR3. The ends were cut back, 2 bases at V and 8 bases at J, with 12 bases in the middle. The CDR3 sequence is CASSLLGTGGYTF. Written as DNA, the CDR3 is TGTGCCAGCAGTTTACTAGGGACCGGGGGCTACACCTTC.

The rearrangement links TRBV20-1 to TRBJ1-2, with 11 bases that match TRBD1. The V gene's germline CDR1 is DFQATT and CDR2 SNEGSKA (reference sequence). This CDR3 spans 15 amino acids. V dropped 6 bases and J dropped 7; count of bases not matched to a gene: 13. CDR3: CSASPPGQGAGGYTF. CDR3 in DNA: TGCAGTGCGAGTCCTCCCGGACAGGGGGCCGGTGGCTACACCTTC.

This clonotype appeared a few times. The chain is built from TRBV30 and TRBJ1-2, with 7 bases fitting TRBD1. With V trimmed by 2 bases and J by 4 bases, 10 bases remained unmatched. Germline V gene sequence: CDR1 GTSNPN, CDR2 SVGIG (reference sequence). The CDR3 totals 15 residues. CDR3 region: CAWSHPGQRFYGYTF. CDR3 bases: TGTGCCTGGAGTCATCCGGGACAGAGATTCTATGGCTACACCTTC.

This clonotype was recorded many times. V gene TRBV12-3 or TRBV12-4 combines with J gene TRBJ1-5; D gene unclear. This CDR3 contains 14 residues. V was shortened by 3 bases and J by 0 bases, with 6 bases between the two germline ends. The CDR3 sequence: CASSLGISNQPQHF. In DNA form, the CDR3 reads TGTGCCAGCAGTTTGGGTATTAGCAATCAGCCCCAGCATTTT.

This clonotype was found a few times. The chain employs TRBV9 and TRBJ1-4; 7 nucleotides align to TRBD1. Per the germline V gene, CDR1 is SGDLS and CDR2 is YYNGEE. Losses at the gene ends were 4 bases for V and 6 bases for J; bases not matched to a gene: 9. The CDR3 extends over 15 amino acids. DNA of the CDR3: TGTGCCAGCAGCCAAACAGGGGCTGGAGATGAAAAACTGTTTTTT. This sequence encodes CASSQTGAGDEKLFF.

The chain carries TRBV3-1 and TRBJ1-5; D is ambiguous. CDR3 length: 16 residues. V lost 0 bases, J lost 7 bases, and 16 bases lay in between. The V gene's germline CDR1 is LGHDT and CDR2 YNNKEL (reference sequence). CDR3 amino acids: CASSQDAGRVGQPQHF. In DNA form, the CDR3 reads TGTGCCAGCAGCCAAGATGCCGGGAGGGTAGGACAGCCCCAGCATTTT.